This T cell receptor (beta chain) stems from a study of human T cells and chemical hapten exposure. Findings and caveats of the study: TCRs at a frequency above 1 in 1000 stayed unchanged with DPC sensitization. Compared with pre-sensitization or healthy control sets, expanded TCRs clustered more. Counts of expanded TCRs (at PT1) showed a positive correlation with patch test score.

Indicated time point: patch test 2, 6 weeks after DPC sensitization. Indicated treatment: therapeutic diphenylcyclopropenone sensitization with weekly scalp DPC. Worth noting for this clonotype: The antigen is undetermined.

The CDR3 spans 14 residues. Per germline, CDR1 KGHSH and CDR2 LQKENI. Trimming cost V 3 bases and J 1 base, with 9 bases left between them. MiXCR, applied by TCRdb to the RACE reads, yields one record per CDR3 protein. The sample yields 330,000 or so distinct CDR3 sequences, about 6% seen once. The clonotype was recovered from a woman aged 18-29 years with alopecia areata. Some clones in this sample may be carry-over from other donors' samples. The sequencing here drew on whole blood, taken in connection with sensitization to the hapten diphenylcyclopropenone (DPC). The chain employs TRBV18 and TRBJ1-1; no definite D call. CDR3 sequence: CASSPSRQNTEAFF. Written as DNA, the CDR3 is TGTGCCAGCTCACCCAGCCGACAGAACACTGAAGCTTTCTTT.